Below are 6 T cell receptor beta chains sequenced from a single sample in a study of blood T cell repertoires in COVID-19. Clones were read by immunoSEQ multiplex PCR, and TCRdb kept only the in-frame ones, dropping some. Among roughly 220,000 clones listed, about 86% were seen once. Sequenced material: PBMCs or T cells enriched from blood (not recorded which). The source is a woman in her forties or fifties with acute COVID-19.

The gene calls are TRBV6-2 or TRBV6-3 and TRBJ2-2; 9 nucleotides align to TRBD2. CDR3 size: 17 residues. V gave up 3 bases and J gave up 4 bases; unmatched junction bases: 9. Per germline, CDR1 MNHEY and CDR2 SVGEGT. The CDR3 region has the DNA TGTGCCAGCAGTTATAGCGGGAGCGTGGGGGCCACCGGGGAGCTGTTTTTT. This gives the protein CASSYSGSVGATGELFF.

V usage is TRBV12-5 and J usage is TRBJ2-1; perhaps TRBD1 as D (5 bases). This CDR3 is 14 amino acids long. Trimming removed 1 base at V and 5 bases at J, with 9 bases between. The germline V gene has CDR1 LGHNT and CDR2 FRNRAP. This chain's CDR3 is CASGLGQTDNEQFF. CDR3 bases: TGTGCTAGTGGTTTGGGACAGACAGACAATGAGCAGTTCTTC.

Only one count was recorded for this clone. CDR3 DNA sequence: TGTGCCAGCAGCCAGTCAACAGATACGCAGTATTTT. This gives the protein CASSQSTDTQYF. The V call is TRBV3-1 (or the pseudogene TRBV3-2), the J call TRBJ2-3, with no clear D. Between the trimmed V and J ends, which lost 3 bases and 3 bases, there was a span of 4 bases. Germline CDR1 is LGHDT and CDR2 is YNNKEL (reference sequence). The CDR3 covers 12 residues.

The V call is TRBV1, the J call TRBJ2-7; the table names TRBD2, a call not compared with the DNA. TRBV1 is termed a pseudogene. This CDR3 comprises 18 residues. The CDR3 bases are TGCACCATATCACCGGGACTAGCGGGAGAGGGCAACTCCTACGAGCAGTACTTC. It yields the protein CTISPGLAGEGNSYEQYF.

The V gene is TRBV19, the J gene TRBJ2-3; no clear D gene. The ends were cut back, 3 bases at V and 8 bases at J, with 9 bases in the middle. The CDR3 is made up of 12 amino acids. Germline CDR1 and CDR2: LNHDA and SQIVND (reference sequence). The DNA for the CDR3 is TGTGCCAGTAGTATCACTTCGAGTACGCAGTATTTT. Protein: CASSITSSTQYF. Full variable domain (rest looked up from reference TRBV19 and TRBJ2-3): DGGITQSPKYLFRKEGQNVTLSCEQNLNHDAMYWYRQDPGQGLRLIYYSQIVNDFQKGDIAEGYSVSREKKESFPLTVTSAQKNPTAFYLCASSITSSTQYFGPGTRLTVL.

The chain combines TRBV15 with TRBJ1-1, with 8 bases matching TRBD1. Germline CDR1 is LNHNV and CDR2 is YYDKDF (reference sequence). With 1 base clipped from V and 3 bases from J, the junction kept 4 bases outside the gene matches. This CDR3 comprises 15 residues. CDR3 amino acids: CATSRGRGLDTEAFF. The CDR3 DNA follows: TGTGCCACCAGCAGAGGCAGGGGGCTGGACACTGAAGCTTTCTTT.